In this sample, the clone carrying this TCR beta chain turned up many times. Its target is unknown. The cohort's ophthalmopathy patients, a group with duration under 3 months, had a Clinical Activity Score of at least 3 and a NOSPECS grade of at least 4. Researchers barred patients who had uncontrolled infection, other autoimmune disease, pregnancy or lactation. RNA transcripts were the template for amplifying TCR beta CDR3 regions. RT-PCR in the first round (using the HTBI primer set) targeted the TCR CDR3. TCRdb ran MiXCR on the multiplex PCR reads and lists one entry per CDR3 protein. Of a few hundred thousand distinct CDR3 sequences listed, roughly 17% are singletons. The data belong to a study of T cells in Graves' hyperthyroidism and ophthalmopathy. At the level of the study: Sampling of peripheral blood happened at initial diagnosis, prior to any treatment.

General study results and limits: In the blood, most expanded thyroid clonotypes above 0.001 appeared as well.

The sequence was collected from a woman aged 18-30 years with Graves' ophthalmopathy. The sample was blood.

The CDR3 nucleotides are TGTGCCAGCGCGACTAGCGGCCTCCTCACAGATACGCAGTATTTT. It encodes CASATSGLLTDTQYF. The V call is TRBV6-1, the J call TRBJ2-3; 9 nucleotides agree with TRBD2. V lost 8 bases, J lost 2 bases, and 8 bases stayed unmatched. The V gene's germline CDR1 is MNHNS and CDR2 SASEGT. The CDR3 has 15 amino acids.